Each of the 30 T cell receptor beta chains below was sequenced from the same sample in a study of Ad26.COV2.S vaccination and SARS-CoV-2 variants. Sequenced by immunoSEQ multiplex PCR; TCRdb stores in-frame clones only, minus some. The profile covers about 430,000 clones, with approximately 92% appearing a single time and over 9% taken by the ten largest. Treatment meaning: 19 received Ad26.COV2.S at low or high dose, single or two shots; several received placebo; per-sample allocation not given. Material that was analyzed had been drawn on day 63 after the first vaccine or placebo injection. The starting material was peripheral blood, obtained in a trial of Ad26.COV2.S vaccine versus placebo. These receptors came from a person aged 18-60 years who received the Ad26.COV2.S COVID-19 vaccine or a placebo.

The rearrangement uses TRBV4-3 and TRBJ2-2; D is unclear. Between the trimmed V and J ends, which lost 0 bases and 7 bases, there was a span of 9 bases. This CDR3 contains 14 residues. Looked up from germline, CDR1 is LGHNA and CDR2 is YSLEER. CDR3 nucleotides: TGCGCCAGCAGCCAAGATTCAGGTGGCGGGGAGCTGTTTTTT. The encoded protein is CASSQDSGGGELFF.

This clone appeared once. V and J are TRBV4-1 and TRBJ1-1; D gene ambiguous. The V end was cut by 5 bases, the J end by 1 base, with 8 bases between. CDR1 is MGHRA, CDR2 YSYEKL, per germline. This CDR3 is built from 13 residues. The DNA for the CDR3 is TGCGCCAGCAGCGGAGAGGGGAACACTGAAGCTTTCTTT. Translation gives CASSGEGNTEAFF.

This clone was observed many times. The V call is TRBV6-1, the J call TRBJ2-6; a possible D gene is TRBD1 (6 bases). The germline V gene has CDR1 MNHNS and CDR2 SASEGT. The CDR3 is 15 residues long. The ends were cut back, 0 bases at V and 4 bases at J, with 7 bases in the middle. CDR3 coding DNA: TGTGCCAGCAGTGAAGCGCAGGGGGGGGCCAACGTCCTGACTTTC. Translated, it gives CASSEAQGGANVLTF.

The chain has TRBV11-2 and TRBJ1-4; D ambiguous. The CDR3 is made up of 14 amino acids. Trimming removed 4 bases at V and 3 bases at J, with 9 bases between. The germline V gene has CDR1 SGHAT and CDR2 FQNNGV. The CDR3 loop is CASSSDLANEKLFF. The CDR3 coding sequence is TGTGCCAGCAGCTCGGATCTGGCTAATGAAAAACTGTTTTTT.

The chain has TRBV6-2 or TRBV6-3 and TRBJ2-7, with 14 bases that match TRBD2. Germline V gives CDR1 MNHEY, CDR2 SVGEGT. The CDR3 spans 18 residues. J lost 8 bases, V lost 4 bases, and 16 bases had no gene match. The DNA of the CDR3 is TGTGCCAGCAGTTCCCACGAGGGACTAGCGGGAGATAGTATGAAGCAGTACTTC. It encodes CASSSHEGLAGDSMKQYF.

The chain carries TRBV5-4 and TRBJ2-7, with unresolved D. The germline V gene encodes CDR1 SGHNT and CDR2 YYREEE (reference sequence). The CDR3 covers 12 residues. V was trimmed by 7 bases and J by 3 bases, leaving 11 bases between them. The CDR3 loop reads CASSGGDYEQYF. The CDR3 region has the DNA TGTGCCAGCTCTGGCGGAGACTACGAGCAGTACTTC. Combining the CDR3 with reference TRBV5-4 and TRBJ2-7 gives the whole variable domain ETGVTQSPTHLIKTRGQQVTLRCSSQSGHNTVSWYQQALGQGPQFIFQYYREEENGRGNFPPRFSGLQFPNYSSELNVNALELDDSALYLCASSGGDYEQYFGPGTRLTVT.

This clone occurred once. This chain links TRBV5-1 with TRBJ1-2; the match to TRBD1 covers 8 bases. The V gene end was trimmed by 1 base and the J gene end by 2 bases; junction bases not matched to a gene: 10. The CDR3 contains 17 residues. Germline CDR1 reads SGHRS; CDR2 reads YFSETQ. The CDR3 region has the DNA TGCGCCAGCAGCTTGCAAGGACAGGGTTCATCCAACTATGGCTACACCTTC. Encoded protein: CASSLQGQGSSNYGYTF.

J is TRBJ2-7 and V is TRBV9; perhaps TRBD2 as D (5 bases). CDR1 is SGDLS and CDR2 is YYNGEE in the germline V gene. V was cut by 1 base and J by 2 bases, with 13 bases left in between. The CDR3 has 15 residues. The DNA for the CDR3 is TGTGCCAGCAGCGTAACTAGTTCTTTAGCCTACGAGCAGTACTTC. This gives the protein CASSVTSSLAYEQYF.

The CDR3 loop reads CASSPGASGTDTQYF. The CDR3 nucleotides are TGTGCCAGCAGCCCGGGCGCCAGTGGAACAGATACGCAGTATTTT. The chain links TRBV11-2 to TRBJ2-3; no clear D. The CDR3 length is 15 residues. Germline CDR1 reads SGHAT; CDR2 reads FQNNGV. V was trimmed by 5 bases and J by 3 bases, leaving 15 bases between them.

This clone has a handful of counts. The chain carries TRBV5-1 and TRBJ1-5; D gene ambiguous. CDR3 size: 14 residues. Germline assignment: CDR1 SGHRS and CDR2 YFSETQ. V was trimmed by 4 bases and J by 7 bases, leaving 15 bases between them. The CDR3, as DNA: TGCGCCAGCAGCCCGACGCTGGCAGCCCAGCCCCAGCATTTT. Its protein product is CASSPTLAAQPQHF.

The chain links TRBV27 to TRBJ2-1; 10 bases are a match to TRBD2. The CDR3 has 16 amino acids. J gave up 11 bases and V 2 bases, and 12 bases lay outside the gene matches. CDR1 is MNHEY, CDR2 SMNVEV, per germline (reference sequence). In DNA form, the CDR3 reads TGTGCCAGCAGTTTAAGAGCGCTAGCGGGAGCTCTTAAGCAGTTCTTC. It specifies CASSLRALAGALKQFF.

In this sample, this clone turned up a few times. The V and J genes are TRBV5-6 and TRBJ1-1; TRBD1 is a possible D gene (6 bases). Germline CDR1 reads SGHDT; CDR2 reads YYEEEE. V gave up 3 bases and J gave up 11 bases, with 17 bases separating them. The CDR3 is 13 amino acids. The CDR3 DNA reads TGTGCCAGCAGCTCAGAGACCAGGGGTCCCGCTTTCTTT. Its protein product is CASSSETRGPAFF.

In DNA, the CDR3 is TGCGCCAGCAGTGAGTCGAATCCAGAGGTTTTGGGCACTGAAGCTTTCTTT. Amino acids: CASSESNPEVLGTEAFF. V is TRBV10-1 and J is TRBJ1-1; no clear D. Germline V gene lookup returns CDR1 WNHNN and CDR2 SYGVQD (reference sequence). This CDR3 contains 17 residues. V was shortened by 0 bases and J by 4 bases, with 18 bases between the two germline ends.

This chain joins TRBV7-9 and TRBJ2-3; TRBD2 matches at 12 bases. This CDR3 is built from 16 residues. J gave up 4 bases and V 2 bases, and 4 bases lay outside the gene matches. Germline lookup yields CDR1 SEHNR and CDR2 FQNEAQ (reference sequence). CDR3 in DNA: TGTGCCAGCAGCTTATTGACTAGCGGGAGATCAGATACGCAGTATTTT. This codes for CASSLLTSGRSDTQYF.

The chain has TRBV19 and TRBJ2-1; unclear D gene. Germline CDR1 and CDR2: LNHDA and SQIVND (reference sequence). Trimming cost V 5 bases and J 2 bases, with 22 bases left between them. The CDR3 sequence is 18 residues long. The CDR3 spells CASSPIPWSPPAYNEQFF. For the CDR3, the DNA is TGTGCCAGTAGTCCGATTCCCTGGTCTCCACCGGCCTACAATGAGCAGTTCTTC.

The chain combines TRBV18 with TRBJ2-7; a possible D gene is TRBD1 (5 bases). Germline assignment: CDR1 KGHSH and CDR2 LQKENI. The CDR3 is 17 residues long. V lost 0 bases and J lost 3, with 18 bases in between. As DNA, the CDR3 is TGTGCCAGCTCACCACCCAACTCCGTGGCAGGGCGCTACGAGCAGTACTTC. The encoded protein is CASSPPNSVAGRYEQYF.

The chain has TRBV19 and TRBJ1-1; D call uncertain. Germline CDR1 LNHDA, CDR2 SQIVND (reference sequence). The V and J ends lost 4 bases and 1 base respectively, with 7 bases between them. The CDR3 covers 13 residues. The CDR3 loop reads CASSTTANTEAFF. The CDR3, as DNA: TGTGCCAGTAGTACTACAGCGAACACTGAAGCTTTCTTT. Full variable domain (missing parts from reference TRBV19 and TRBJ1-1): DGGITQSPKYLFRKEGQNVTLSCEQNLNHDAMYWYRQDPGQGLRLIYYSQIVNDFQKGDIAEGYSVSREKKESFPLTVTSAQKNPTAFYLCASSTTANTEAFFGQGTRLTVV.

This clone was seen a single time. The V and J genes are TRBV28 and TRBJ1-1, with D tentatively TRBD1 (6 bases). Germline V gene sequence: CDR1 MDHEN, CDR2 SYDVKM. V was pared by 5 bases and J by 1 base, with 11 bases between. The CDR3 runs to 14 residues. CDR3 in amino acids: CASSPQGRNTEAFF. In DNA, the CDR3 is TGTGCCAGCAGTCCTCAGGGGAGGAACACTGAAGCTTTCTTT.

This CDR3 reads CASSPVNREGNTIYF. CDR3 nucleotide sequence: TGTGCCAGCTCACCAGTCAACAGGGAAGGAAACACCATATATTTT. The chain employs TRBV18 and TRBJ1-3; a weak D match, TRBD1 (6 bases). CDR3 length: 15 amino acids. Looked up from germline, CDR1 is KGHSH and CDR2 is LQKENI. V lost 2 bases and J lost 4, with 12 bases in between.

V usage is TRBV9 and J usage is TRBJ1-1; the match to TRBD1 covers 7 bases. This CDR3 has 18 residues. J lost 0 bases, V lost 1 base, and 12 bases had no gene match. Per germline, CDR1 SGDLS and CDR2 YYNGEE. The CDR3 sequence is CASSVSPDRTGLNTEAFF. CDR3 bases: TGTGCCAGCAGCGTATCCCCGGACAGGACAGGTTTGAACACTGAAGCTTTCTTT.

This clone was counted once. This chain uses TRBV6-1 with TRBJ1-1, with D possibly matching TRBD1 (5 bases). CDR3 length equals 15 residues. Deletions cut 0 bases from V and 1 base from J, with 9 bases between. Germline V CDR1 and CDR2: MNHNS, SASEGT. CDR3 sequence reads: CASSEALQGNTEAFF. In DNA, the CDR3 is TGTGCCAGCAGTGAAGCGCTTCAGGGGAACACTGAAGCTTTCTTT.

The chain joins TRBV19 to TRBJ1-3, with D unresolved. Trimming took off 5 bases at V and 0 bases at J, with 14 bases between the two ends. Germline V gene sequence: CDR1 LNHDA, CDR2 SQIVND (reference sequence). This CDR3 has 16 residues. The CDR3 sequence: CASSYSGGTSGNTIYF. In nucleotides, the CDR3 is TGTGCCAGTAGTTACAGCGGCGGAACCTCTGGAAACACCATATATTTT. Full variable domain (rest looked up from reference TRBV19 and TRBJ1-3): DGGITQSPKYLFRKEGQNVTLSCEQNLNHDAMYWYRQDPGQGLRLIYYSQIVNDFQKGDIAEGYSVSREKKESFPLTVTSAQKNPTAFYLCASSYSGGTSGNTIYFGEGSWLTVV.

A single count supports this clone. This rearrangement joins TRBV9 to TRBJ1-2, with TRBD1 matching over 8 bases. Trimming took 5 bases from V and 4 from J; bases not matched to a gene: 4. CDR1 and CDR2 (germline): SGDLS, YYNGEE. The CDR3 runs 13 residues. The CDR3 region has the DNA TGTGCCAGCAGACATGGGACAGGCTATGGCTACACCTTC. Protein sequence: CASRHGTGYGYTF.

The chain carries TRBV4-2 and TRBJ1-5, with 8 bases identical to TRBD1. The CDR3 length is 17 residues. Germline lookup yields CDR1 LGHNA and CDR2 YNFKEQ. With 1 base clipped from V and 6 bases from J, the junction kept 11 bases outside the gene matches. CDR3 sequence (DNA): TGTGCCAGCAGCCAAGTGTCCCTCCAGGGGGCTCTTCAGCCCCAGCATTTT. Translated: CASSQVSLQGALQPQHF.

This chain uses TRBV7-9 with TRBJ1-2; weak D call: TRBD1 (5 bases). Trimming left V 3 bases short and J 3 bases short, with 8 bases between. Germline CDR1 is SEHNR and CDR2 is FQNEAQ (reference sequence). The CDR3 sequence is 13 residues long. CDR3 loop: CASSFDRDYGYTF. CDR3 coding DNA: TGTGCCAGCAGCTTCGACAGAGACTATGGCTACACCTTC.

The V call is TRBV6-5, the J call TRBJ1-2; D is unresolved. The CDR3 length is 15 residues. The V gene lost 6 bases and the J gene lost 5 bases, with 19 bases spanning the gap. The germline V gene encodes CDR1 MNHEY and CDR2 SVGAGI. CDR3 region: CASSGPGGVVYGYTF. The DNA of the CDR3 is TGTGCCAGCAGCGGCCCCGGTGGGGTCGTTTATGGCTACACCTTC.

V and J are TRBV28 and TRBJ1-4; 9 nucleotides align to TRBD1. Looked up from germline, CDR1 is MDHEN and CDR2 is SYDVKM. The CDR3 consists of 17 residues. V dropped 6 bases and J dropped 3; count of bases not matched to a gene: 11. CDR3 region: CASSTAGTGWSNEKLFF. CDR3 coding DNA: TGTGCCAGCAGCACAGCCGGGACAGGGTGGTCTAATGAAAAACTGTTTTTT.

This chain joins TRBV2 and TRBJ2-3, with 10 bases matching TRBD2. With 1 base clipped from V and 4 bases from J, the junction kept 8 bases outside the gene matches. The CDR3 consists of 17 residues. CDR1 and CDR2 (germline): SNHLY, FYNNEI. The chain's CDR3 is CASSEGSASGSADTQYF. CDR3 DNA sequence: TGTGCCAGCAGTGAAGGGTCGGCTAGCGGGAGCGCAGATACGCAGTATTTT.

This clone was counted between two and nine times. This chain links TRBV4-2 with TRBJ1-1; 7 bases are a match to TRBD1. With 2 bases clipped from V and 3 bases from J, the junction kept 9 bases outside the gene matches. Per the germline V gene, CDR1 is LGHNA and CDR2 is YNFKEQ. The CDR3 is 16 residues long. CDR3 loop: CASSQSGKGAHTEAFF. DNA for the CDR3: TGTGCCAGCAGCCAATCCGGTAAGGGGGCGCACACTGAAGCTTTCTTT.

This clone has a handful of counts. V and J are TRBV7-2 and TRBJ1-2; D is possibly TRBD1 (5 bases). This CDR3 has 16 amino acids. CDR1 and CDR2 (germline): SGHTA, FQGNSA. Trimming took off 1 base at V and 0 bases at J, with 12 bases between the two ends. The chain's CDR3 is CASSLGPGGANYGYTF. Here the CDR3 DNA reads TGTGCCAGCAGCTTAGGCCCGGGGGGGGCTAACTATGGCTACACCTTC.